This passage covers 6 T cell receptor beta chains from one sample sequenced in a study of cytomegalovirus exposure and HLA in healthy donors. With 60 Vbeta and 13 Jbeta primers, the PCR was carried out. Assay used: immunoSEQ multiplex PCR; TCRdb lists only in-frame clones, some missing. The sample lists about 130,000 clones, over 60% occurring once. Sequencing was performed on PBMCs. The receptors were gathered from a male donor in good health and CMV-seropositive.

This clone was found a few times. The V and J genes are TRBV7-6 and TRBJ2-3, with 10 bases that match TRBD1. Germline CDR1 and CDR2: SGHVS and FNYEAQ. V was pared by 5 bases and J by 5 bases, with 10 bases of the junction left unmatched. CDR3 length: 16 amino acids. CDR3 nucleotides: TGTGCCAGCAGCCCACGCCTTCGGACAGGGGGAGATACGCAGTATTTT. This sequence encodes CASSPRLRTGGDTQYF.

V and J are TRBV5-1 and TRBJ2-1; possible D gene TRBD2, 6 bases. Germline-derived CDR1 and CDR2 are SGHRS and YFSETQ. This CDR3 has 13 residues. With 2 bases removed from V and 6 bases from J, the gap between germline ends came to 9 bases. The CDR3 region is CASSFTSTNEQFF. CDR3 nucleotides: TGCGCCAGCAGCTTTACTAGCACCAATGAGCAGTTCTTC.

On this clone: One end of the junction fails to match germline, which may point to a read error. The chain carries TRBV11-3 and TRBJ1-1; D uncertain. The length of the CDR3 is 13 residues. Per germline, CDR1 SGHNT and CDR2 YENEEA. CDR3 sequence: CASSSGIDTETFF. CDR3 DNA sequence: TGTGCCAGCAGCTCGGGGATAGACACTGAAACTTTCTTT.

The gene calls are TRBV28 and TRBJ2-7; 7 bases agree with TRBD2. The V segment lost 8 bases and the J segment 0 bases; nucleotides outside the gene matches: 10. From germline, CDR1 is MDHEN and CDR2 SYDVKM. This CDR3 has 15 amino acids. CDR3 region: CASCPLGGGSYEQYF. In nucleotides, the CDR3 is TGTGCCAGCTGCCCCCTTGGCGGGGGCTCCTACGAGCAGTACTTC.

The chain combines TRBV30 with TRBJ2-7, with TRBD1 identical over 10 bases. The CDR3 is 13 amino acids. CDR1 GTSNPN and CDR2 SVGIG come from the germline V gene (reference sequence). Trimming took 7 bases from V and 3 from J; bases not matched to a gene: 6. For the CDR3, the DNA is TGTGCCTTGCTACGGGACAGGGGCTACGAGCAGTACTTC. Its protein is CALLRDRGYEQYF.

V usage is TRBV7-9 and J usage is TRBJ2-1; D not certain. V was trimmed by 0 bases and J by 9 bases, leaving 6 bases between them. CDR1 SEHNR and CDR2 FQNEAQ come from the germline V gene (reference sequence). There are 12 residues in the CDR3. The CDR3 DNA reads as TGTGCCAGCAGCTTAGCGATAGTTGAGCAGTTCTTC. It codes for CASSLAIVEQFF.